Below, 26 T cell receptor beta chains from the same sample are listed, as sequenced in a study of human T cells and chemical hapten exposure. TCRdb re-called the RACE reads through MiXCR, storing one row per CDR3 protein. In the table there are 180,000 or so distinct CDR3 sequences, around 24% of which are singletons. Time point specified: patch test 1, 2 weeks after DPC sensitization. The sample's treatment: therapeutic diphenylcyclopropenone sensitization with weekly scalp DPC. Material: whole blood, obtained in connection with sensitization to the hapten diphenylcyclopropenone (DPC). The receptors originated from a woman aged 45 to 65 with alopecia areata. Some clones in this sample may be carry-over from other donors' samples.

The chain combines TRBV20-1 with TRBJ2-1; D might be TRBD2 (5 bases). CDR3 size: 14 residues. Germline V CDR1 and CDR2: DFQATT, SNEGSKA (reference sequence). Deletions cut 3 bases from V and 4 bases from J, with 13 bases between. The CDR3 DNA follows: TGCAGTGCTAGTCGGCTAGCCCCGTACAATGAGCAGTTCTTC. It specifies CSASRLAPYNEQFF.

This clonotype was detected a few times. The chain has TRBV6-5 and TRBJ1-5, with D possibly being TRBD1 (6 bases). Trimming stripped 6 bases from V and 10 bases from J, with 16 bases between. CDR1 and CDR2 from the germline V gene are MNHEY and SVGAGI. This CDR3 comprises 13 residues. This CDR3 reads CASSRDTGAPQHF. The CDR3 nucleotides are TGTGCCAGCAGCCGGGACACGGGGGCCCCCCAGCATTTT.

This chain connects TRBV6-6 to TRBJ1-2, with 7 bases fitting TRBD1. Per the germline V gene, CDR1 is MNHNY and CDR2 is SVGAGI (reference sequence). The V segment lost 0 bases and the J segment 2 bases; nucleotides outside the gene matches: 9. The CDR3 sequence is 17 residues long. CDR3 DNA sequence: TGTGCCAGCAGTTACTCCATCCCCGGGGACAGAAACTATGGCTACACCTTC. Its translation is CASSYSIPGDRNYGYTF.

The chain couples TRBV12-3 or TRBV12-4 to TRBJ2-1; TRBD1 aligns across 7 bases. The CDR3 totals 12 residues. V was pared by 5 bases and J by 5 bases, with 0 bases of the junction left unmatched. The CDR3, as DNA: TGTGCCAGCAGTGACAGGGACAATGAGCAGTTCTTC. Translating gives CASSDRDNEQFF.

CDR3 region: CAISDGTGSYEAFF. The CDR3 DNA follows: TGTGCCATCAGTGATGGGACAGGGAGTTATGAAGCTTTCTTT. The rearrangement uses TRBV10-3 and TRBJ1-1, with 9 bases lining up with TRBD1. The CDR3 contains 14 residues. Germline-derived CDR1 and CDR2 are ENHRY and SYGVKD. V was pared by 3 bases and J by 7 bases, with 6 bases of the junction left unmatched.

CDR3 sequence reads: CSEMRLAKNIQYF. In DNA form, the CDR3 reads TGCAGCGAGATGAGACTAGCCAAAAACATTCAGTACTTC. The rearrangement joins TRBV29-1 to TRBJ2-4; D not certain. V gave up 7 bases and J gave up 0 bases, with 10 bases separating them. Germline loops: CDR1 SQVTM, CDR2 ANQGSEA. The CDR3 spans 13 residues.

This clonotype was seen only a few times. The chain carries TRBV10-3 and TRBJ1-1, with a tentative D call TRBD1 (5 bases). Trimming took off 2 bases at V and 7 bases at J, with 20 bases between the two ends. Germline V gene lookup returns CDR1 ENHRY and CDR2 SYGVKD. The CDR3 covers 16 residues. The CDR3 reads CAISEGVEGRQHEAFF. For the CDR3, the DNA is TGTGCCATCAGTGAGGGGGTGGAGGGACGACAGCATGAAGCTTTCTTT.

At least ten counts were recorded for this clonotype. The rearrangement joins TRBV18 to TRBJ1-3, with no clear D. The germline V gene has CDR1 KGHSH and CDR2 LQKENI. CDR3 size: 14 residues. V shed 3 bases and J shed 0 bases, with 6 bases lying between them. The CDR3 reads CASSPQASGNTIYF. CDR3 coding DNA: TGTGCCAGCTCACCGCAAGCCTCTGGAAACACCATATATTTT.

In this sample, this clonotype turned up a few times. The chain couples TRBV10-1 to TRBJ2-5, with D uncertain. Germline CDR1 and CDR2: WNHNN and SYGVQD (reference sequence). The CDR3 has 13 residues. Trimming took off 2 bases at V and 5 bases at J, with 9 bases between the two ends. Here the CDR3 reads CASSEQVGETQYF. In DNA form, the CDR3 reads TGCGCCAGCAGTGAGCAAGTTGGGGAGACCCAGTACTTC.

This clonotype was found many times. The rearrangement links TRBV24-1 to TRBJ2-1; the match to TRBD2 covers 8 bases. V gave up 2 bases and J gave up 7 bases; unmatched junction bases: 6. Germline-derived CDR1 and CDR2 are KGHDR and SFDVKD. The CDR3 runs to 15 residues. The CDR3 protein is CATSDWGLGMNEQFF. The CDR3 bases are TGTGCCACCAGTGATTGGGGACTAGGGATGAATGAGCAGTTCTTC.

This clonotype has a handful of counts. V usage is TRBV3-1 and J usage is TRBJ2-5; 12 bases fit TRBD2. The CDR3 length is 16 residues. After removal of 4 bases from V and 3 bases from J, the junction contained 6 bases not matched to a gene. Per the germline V gene, CDR1 is LGHDT and CDR2 is YNNKEL (reference sequence). Here the CDR3 DNA reads TGTGCCAGCAGCCGCAGGACTAGCGGGATGGAAGAGACCCAGTACTTC. It codes for CASSRRTSGMEETQYF.

This clonotype was detected many times. This sequence joins TRBV29-1 and TRBJ2-1; maybe TRBD2 (6 bases). CDR1 is SQVTM, CDR2 ANQGSEA, per germline. Trimming stripped 6 bases from V and 7 bases from J, with 19 bases between. The CDR3 has 14 amino acids. The CDR3 sequence: CSVSKQTGENEQFF. CDR3 bases: TGCAGCGTCTCAAAACAAACGGGAGAGAATGAGCAGTTCTTC.

This clonotype was recorded once. The V call is TRBV18, the J call TRBJ2-7; D might be TRBD1 (6 bases). V gave up 4 bases and J gave up 7 bases, with 11 bases separating them. The CDR3 is made up of 12 amino acids. Germline CDR1 KGHSH, CDR2 LQKENI. CDR3 in amino acids: CASSLGQGEQYF. The CDR3 nucleotides read TGTGCCAGCTCACTGGGGCAGGGGGAGCAGTACTTC.

This clonotype was counted between two and nine times. J is TRBJ2-7 and V is TRBV3-1; tentative D call: TRBD1 (6 bases). The CDR3 runs 13 residues. From germline, CDR1 is LGHDT and CDR2 YNNKEL (reference sequence). V was clipped by 3 bases and J by 7 bases, with 13 bases between them. CDR3 sequence (DNA): TGTGCCAGCAGCCAGCCAATCCAGGGGGAGCAGTACTTC. It is translated as CASSQPIQGEQYF.

The genes are TRBV29-1 and TRBJ2-3; D gene unclear. V was shortened by 4 bases and J by 4 bases, with 12 bases between the two germline ends. CDR3 length: 13 residues. Germline CDR1 reads SQVTM; CDR2 reads ANQGSEA. The CDR3 DNA is TGCAGCGTTGTCCCAAGTTCCGCAGATACGCAGTATTTT. It yields the protein CSVVPSSADTQYF.

The V call is TRBV14, the J call TRBJ1-1; weak D call: TRBD1 (5 bases). CDR3 size: 16 residues. Looked up from germline, CDR1 is SGHDN and CDR2 is FVKESK. Between the trimmed V and J ends, which lost 4 bases and 0 bases, there was a span of 15 bases. The CDR3 is CASSLQGKGMNTEAFF. The CDR3 DNA follows: TGTGCCAGCAGCCTCCAGGGAAAGGGGATGAACACTGAAGCTTTCTTT.

The chain has TRBV29-1 and TRBJ1-1; tentative D call: TRBD1 (5 bases). V shed 6 bases and J shed 7 bases, with 21 bases lying between them. The length of the CDR3 is 14 residues. Germline assignment: CDR1 SQVTM and CDR2 ANQGSEA. The CDR3 DNA reads TGCAGCGTCCACAAGGGGAGGGTCACCGTTGAAGCTTTCTTT. As protein: CSVHKGRVTVEAFF.

The genes are TRBV3-1 and TRBJ2-7, with a possible D match to TRBD2 (5 bases). This CDR3 is 14 amino acids long. Trimming took off 0 bases at V and 7 bases at J, with 13 bases between the two ends. In germline, CDR1 is LGHDT, CDR2 YNNKEL (reference sequence). This CDR3 reads CASSQERVIGEQYF. In DNA form, the CDR3 reads TGTGCCAGCAGCCAAGAGCGGGTTATTGGGGAGCAGTACTTC.

Ten or more counts support this clonotype. The genes are TRBV10-3 and TRBJ2-5, with 9 bases aligning to TRBD2. Trimming cost V 6 bases and J 2 bases; bases outside gene matches: 16. CDR3 length equals 18 residues. Germline V gene lookup returns CDR1 ENHRY and CDR2 SYGVKD. CDR3 amino acids: CAISEDPAVSGRQETQYF. CDR3 nucleotide sequence: TGTGCCATCAGCGAAGACCCTGCTGTGAGCGGGAGGCAAGAGACCCAGTACTTC.

This clonotype was observed a handful of times. CDR3 DNA: TGTGCCAGCAGTTACCTCGGACGTTCCTCCTACGAGCAGTACTTC. Its translation: CASSYLGRSSYEQYF. The chain has TRBV6-6 and TRBJ2-7; D ambiguous. Trimming shortened V by 2 bases and J by 0 bases, and 11 bases separated the two germline ends. CDR1 and CDR2 (germline): MNHNY, SVGAGI (reference sequence). The CDR3 sequence is 15 residues long.

The chain carries TRBV7-8 and TRBJ2-3; D is unresolved. The length of the CDR3 is 15 residues. Germline V gene sequence: CDR1 SGHVS, CDR2 FQNEAQ. Trimming stripped 2 bases from V and 5 bases from J, with 14 bases between. The CDR3, as DNA: TGTGCCAGCAGCTTACGGTCTTCCCCAGGAGATACGCAGTATTTT. Amino acids: CASSLRSSPGDTQYF.

The J gene is TRBJ1-1, the V gene TRBV2, with no clear D. Trimming took 4 bases from V and 1 from J, leaving 10 bases between them. The CDR3 consists of 14 residues. Germline V gene data show CDR1 as SNHLY and CDR2 as FYNNEI. Here the CDR3 reads CASSAERRNTEAFF. The CDR3 coding sequence is TGTGCCAGCAGTGCTGAAAGACGGAACACTGAAGCTTTCTTT.

This clonotype was seen only a few times. The chain joins TRBV29-1 to TRBJ2-3; 10 nucleotides agree with TRBD1. CDR1 SQVTM and CDR2 ANQGSEA come from the germline V gene. The CDR3 spans 14 residues. The CDR3 loop is CSLGQGEGRDTQYF. Here the CDR3 DNA reads TGCAGTCTAGGACAGGGGGAAGGTCGAGATACGCAGTATTTT.

In this sample, this clonotype turned up a few times. Here the CDR3 DNA reads TGTGCCAGCACGCCCTCGACAGGGCAGGGAGAGACCCAGTACTTC. Translation: CASTPSTGQGETQYF. V gene TRBV7-7 combines with J gene TRBJ2-5; 7 bases match TRBD1. From germline, CDR1 is SSHAT and CDR2 FNYEAQ (reference sequence). The CDR3 runs to 15 residues. V was pared by 7 bases and J by 4 bases, with 12 bases of the junction left unmatched.

This clonotype was observed a few times. The chain carries TRBV5-1 and TRBJ1-4; no clear D gene. V lost 1 base to trimming and J lost 0 bases, with 7 bases between them. Germline CDR1 and CDR2: SGHRS and YFSETQ. This CDR3 has 15 residues. The CDR3 region has the DNA TGCGCCAGCAGCTTGAATCCGGCAACTAATGAAAAACTGTTTTTT. It translates to CASSLNPATNEKLFF.

This clonotype has a handful of counts. The chain couples TRBV5-1 to TRBJ1-2; D is ambiguous. The CDR3 totals 13 residues. Per germline, CDR1 SGHRS and CDR2 YFSETQ. V was shortened by 2 bases and J by 4 bases, with 9 bases between the two germline ends. CDR3: CASSFSEGYGYTF. For the CDR3, the DNA is TGCGCCAGCAGCTTCTCTGAGGGCTATGGCTACACCTTC.